The clone carrying this T cell receptor (beta chain) was counted a few times. Per germline, CDR1 LGHNA and CDR2 YSLEER. V was shortened by 1 base and J by 6 bases, with 13 bases between the two germline ends. There are 16 residues in the CDR3. This entry is derived from a study of T cell changes during pregnancy in multiple sclerosis. The method was immunoSEQ multiplex PCR; TCRdb's version includes in-frame clones alone and lacks a portion of them. The sample holds approximately 53,000 clones; about 92% are singletons and the top ten take less than 0.8%. The sequences come from CD4+ T cells from peripheral blood mononuclear cells, collected in the third trimester of pregnancy. The TCR sequence derives from a female donor with multiple sclerosis, enrolled in a pregnancy study. J is TRBJ1-6 and V is TRBV4-3; D ambiguous. Written as DNA, the CDR3 is TGCGCCAGCAGCCAAGGGTCGCGGGTTGGTAATTCACCCCTCCACTTT. This encodes CASSQGSRVGNSPLHF.